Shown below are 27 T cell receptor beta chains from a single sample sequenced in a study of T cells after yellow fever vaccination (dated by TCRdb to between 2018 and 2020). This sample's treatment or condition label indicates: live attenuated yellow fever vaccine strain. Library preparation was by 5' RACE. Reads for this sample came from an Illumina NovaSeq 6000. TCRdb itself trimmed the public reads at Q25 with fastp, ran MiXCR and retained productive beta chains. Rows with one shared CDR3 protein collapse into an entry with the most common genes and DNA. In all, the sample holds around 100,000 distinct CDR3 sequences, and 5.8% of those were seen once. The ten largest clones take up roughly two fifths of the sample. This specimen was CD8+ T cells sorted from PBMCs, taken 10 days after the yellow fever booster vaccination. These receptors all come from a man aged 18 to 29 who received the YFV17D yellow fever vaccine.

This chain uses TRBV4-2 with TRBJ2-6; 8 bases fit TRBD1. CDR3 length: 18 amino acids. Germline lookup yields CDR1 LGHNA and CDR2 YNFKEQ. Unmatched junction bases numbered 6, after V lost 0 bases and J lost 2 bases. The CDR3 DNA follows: TGTGCCAGCAGCCAAGAGGGGCAGGGGGCGACTGGGGCCAACGTCCTGACTTTC. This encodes CASSQEGQGATGANVLTF.

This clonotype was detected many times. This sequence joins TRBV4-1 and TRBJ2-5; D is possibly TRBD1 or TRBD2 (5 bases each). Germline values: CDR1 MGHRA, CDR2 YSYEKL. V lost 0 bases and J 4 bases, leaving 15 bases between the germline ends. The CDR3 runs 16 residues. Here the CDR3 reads CASSQDQPGRSETQYF. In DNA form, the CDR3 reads TGCGCCAGCAGCCAAGACCAACCGGGACGGTCAGAGACCCAGTACTTC.

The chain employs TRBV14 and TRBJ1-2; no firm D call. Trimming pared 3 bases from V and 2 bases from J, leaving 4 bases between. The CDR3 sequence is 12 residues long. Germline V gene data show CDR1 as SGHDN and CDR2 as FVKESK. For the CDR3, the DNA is TGTGCCAGCAGCCAGACAAACTATGGCTACACCTTC. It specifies CASSQTNYGYTF.

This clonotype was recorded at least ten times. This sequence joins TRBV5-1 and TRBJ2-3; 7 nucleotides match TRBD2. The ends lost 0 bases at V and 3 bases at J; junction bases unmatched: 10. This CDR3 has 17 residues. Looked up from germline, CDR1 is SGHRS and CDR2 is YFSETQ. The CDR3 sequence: CASSLGGGARKTDTQYF. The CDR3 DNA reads TGCGCCAGCAGCTTGGGCGGGGGTGCCAGGAAGACAGATACGCAGTATTTT.

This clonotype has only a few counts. The CDR3 region has the DNA TGTGCCAGCAGTGAAGCGTACGGGGGGACCGGGGAGCTGTTTTTT. Amino acids: CASSEAYGGTGELFF. The chain recombines TRBV6-1 with TRBJ2-2; 7 positions agree with TRBD2. This CDR3 is 15 amino acids long. Germline lookup yields CDR1 MNHNS and CDR2 SASEGT. Unmatched junction bases numbered 3, after V lost 0 bases and J lost 5 bases.

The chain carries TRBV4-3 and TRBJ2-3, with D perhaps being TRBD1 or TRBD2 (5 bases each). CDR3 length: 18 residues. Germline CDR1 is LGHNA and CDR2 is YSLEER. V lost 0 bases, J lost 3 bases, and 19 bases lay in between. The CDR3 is CASSQDPGASSVTDTQYF. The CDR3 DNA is TGCGCCAGCAGCCAAGATCCTGGGGCTAGCAGTGTGACAGATACGCAGTATTTT.

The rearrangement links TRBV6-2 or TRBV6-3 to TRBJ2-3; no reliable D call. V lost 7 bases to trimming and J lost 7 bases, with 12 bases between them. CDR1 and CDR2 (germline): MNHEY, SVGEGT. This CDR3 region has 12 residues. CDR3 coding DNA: TGTGCCAGCACCGGGTGGCCCAATACGCAGTATTTT. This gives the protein CASTGWPNTQYF.

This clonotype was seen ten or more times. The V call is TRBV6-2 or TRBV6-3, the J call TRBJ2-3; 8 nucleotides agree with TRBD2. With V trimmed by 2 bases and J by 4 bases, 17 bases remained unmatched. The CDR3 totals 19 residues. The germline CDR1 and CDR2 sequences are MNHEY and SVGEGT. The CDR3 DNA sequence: TGTGCCAGCAGTTACCTGATTCTTGGCCGGGGGGGCCCGGCAGATACGCAGTATTTT. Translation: CASSYLILGRGGPADTQYF.

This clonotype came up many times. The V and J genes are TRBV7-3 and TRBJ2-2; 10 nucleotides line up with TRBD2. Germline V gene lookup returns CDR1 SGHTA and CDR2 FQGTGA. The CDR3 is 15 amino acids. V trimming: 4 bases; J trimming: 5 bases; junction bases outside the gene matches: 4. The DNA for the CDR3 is TGTGCCAGCAGCTCGGCTAGCGGGGGTACCGGGGAGCTGTTTTTT. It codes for CASSSASGGTGELFF.

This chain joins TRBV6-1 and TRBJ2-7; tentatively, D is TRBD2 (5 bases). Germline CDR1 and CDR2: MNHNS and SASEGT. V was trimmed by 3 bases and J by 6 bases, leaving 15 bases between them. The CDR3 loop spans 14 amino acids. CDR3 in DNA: TGTGCCAGCAGTGAGAATTACGGAGGAGGCGAGCAGTACGTC. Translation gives CASSENYGGGEQYV.

The CDR3 reads CASSQDGVHPIIAGNTIYF. The CDR3 DNA reads TGTGCCAGCAGCCAAGATGGGGTCCACCCTATCATCGCTGGAAACACCATATATTTT. The chain carries TRBV14 and TRBJ1-3; D remains unclear. In germline, CDR1 is SGHDN, CDR2 FVKESK. The CDR3 covers 19 residues. V was trimmed by 0 bases and J by 2 bases, leaving 20 bases between them. Full variable domain (remainder filled in from reference TRBV14 and TRBJ1-3): EAGVTQFPSHSVIEKGQTVTLRCDPISGHDNLYWYRRVMGKEIKFLLHFVKESKQDESGMPNNRFLAERTGGTYSTLKVQPAELEDSGVYFCASSQDGVHPIIAGNTIYFGEGSWLTVV.

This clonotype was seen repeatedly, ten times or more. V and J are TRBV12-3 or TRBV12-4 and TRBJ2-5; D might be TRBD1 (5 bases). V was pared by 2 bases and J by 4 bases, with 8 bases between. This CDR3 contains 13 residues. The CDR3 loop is CASSLSQGETQYF. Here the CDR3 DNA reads TGTGCCAGCAGTTTATCCCAGGGAGAGACCCAGTACTTC.

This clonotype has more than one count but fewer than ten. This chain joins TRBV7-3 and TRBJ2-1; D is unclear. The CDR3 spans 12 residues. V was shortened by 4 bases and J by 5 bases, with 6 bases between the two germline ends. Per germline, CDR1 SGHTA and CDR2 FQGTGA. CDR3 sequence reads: CASSSVNNEQFF. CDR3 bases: TGTGCCAGCAGCTCCGTAAACAATGAGCAGTTCTTC.

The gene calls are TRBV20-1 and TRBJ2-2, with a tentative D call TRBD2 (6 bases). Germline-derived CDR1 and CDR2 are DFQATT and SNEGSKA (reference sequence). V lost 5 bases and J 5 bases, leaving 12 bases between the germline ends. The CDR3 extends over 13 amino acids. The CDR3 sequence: CSAVPRGTGELFF. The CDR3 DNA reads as TGCAGTGCTGTCCCTCGGGGGACCGGGGAGCTGTTTTTT.

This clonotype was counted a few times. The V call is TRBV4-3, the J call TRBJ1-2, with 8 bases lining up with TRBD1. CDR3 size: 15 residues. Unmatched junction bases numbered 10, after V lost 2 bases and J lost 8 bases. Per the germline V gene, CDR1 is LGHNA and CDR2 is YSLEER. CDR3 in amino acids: CASSQTPGGAEGYTF. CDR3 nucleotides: TGCGCCAGCAGCCAAACTCCAGGGGGCGCGGAGGGCTACACCTTC.

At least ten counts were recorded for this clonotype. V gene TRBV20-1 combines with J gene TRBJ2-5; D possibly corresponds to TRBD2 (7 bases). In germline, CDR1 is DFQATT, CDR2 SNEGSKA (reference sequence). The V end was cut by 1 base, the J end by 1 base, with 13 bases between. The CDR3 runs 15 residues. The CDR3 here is CSARVPRGAQETQYF. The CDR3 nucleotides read TGCAGTGCTAGAGTTCCCCGGGGGGCCCAAGAGACCCAGTACTTC.

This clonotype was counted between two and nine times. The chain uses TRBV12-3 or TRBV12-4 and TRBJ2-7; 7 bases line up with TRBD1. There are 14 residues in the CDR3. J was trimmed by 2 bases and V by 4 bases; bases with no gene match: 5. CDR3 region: CASSYRDSAYEQYF. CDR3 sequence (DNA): TGTGCCAGCAGTTACCGGGACAGCGCCTACGAGCAGTACTTC.

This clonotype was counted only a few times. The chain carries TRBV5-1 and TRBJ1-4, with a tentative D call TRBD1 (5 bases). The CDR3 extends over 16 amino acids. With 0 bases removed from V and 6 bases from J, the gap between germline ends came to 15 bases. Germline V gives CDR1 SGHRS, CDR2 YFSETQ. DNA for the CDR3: TGCGCCAGCAGCTTGGAAGAGGGGAGCGGGTATGAAAAACTGTTTTTT. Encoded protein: CASSLEEGSGYEKLFF.

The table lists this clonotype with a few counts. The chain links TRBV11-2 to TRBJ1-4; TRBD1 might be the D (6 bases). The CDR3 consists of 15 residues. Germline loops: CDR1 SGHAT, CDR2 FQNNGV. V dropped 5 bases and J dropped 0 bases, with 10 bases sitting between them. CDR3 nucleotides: TGTGCCAGCAGCCAAGGGGGTGCAACTAATGAAAAACTGTTTTTT. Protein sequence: CASSQGGATNEKLFF.

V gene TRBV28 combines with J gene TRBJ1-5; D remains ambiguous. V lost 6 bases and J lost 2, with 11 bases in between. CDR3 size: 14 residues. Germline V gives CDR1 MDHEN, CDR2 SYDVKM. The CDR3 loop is CASRRPEGNQPQHF. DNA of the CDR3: TGTGCCAGCAGGCGACCAGAGGGCAATCAGCCCCAGCATTTT. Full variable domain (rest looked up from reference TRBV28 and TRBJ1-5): DVKVTQSSRYLVKRTGEKVFLECVQDMDHENMFWYRQDPGLGLRLIYFSYDVKMKEKGDIPEGYSVSREKKERFSLILESASTNQTSMYLCASRRPEGNQPQHFGDGTRLSIL.

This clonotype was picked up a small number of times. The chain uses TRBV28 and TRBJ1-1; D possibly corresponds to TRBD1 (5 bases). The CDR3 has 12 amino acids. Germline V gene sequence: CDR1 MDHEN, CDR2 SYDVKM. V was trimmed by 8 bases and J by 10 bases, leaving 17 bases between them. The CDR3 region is CASSPLWGAAFF. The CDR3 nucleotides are TGTGCCAGCTCTCCCCTTTGGGGCGCAGCTTTCTTT.

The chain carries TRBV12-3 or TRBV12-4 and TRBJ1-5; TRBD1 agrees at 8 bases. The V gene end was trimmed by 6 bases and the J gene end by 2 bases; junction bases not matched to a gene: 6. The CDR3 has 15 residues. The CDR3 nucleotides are TGTGCCAGCAGCCTACGGGACAGGCGCAATCAGCCCCAGCATTTT. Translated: CASSLRDRRNQPQHF.

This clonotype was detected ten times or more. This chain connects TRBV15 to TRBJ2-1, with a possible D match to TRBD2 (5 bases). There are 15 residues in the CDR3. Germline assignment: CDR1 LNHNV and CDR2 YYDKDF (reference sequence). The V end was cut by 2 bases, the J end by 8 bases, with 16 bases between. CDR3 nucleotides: TGTGCCACCAGCAGACCTGGGGAGCGAGGGCATGAGCAGTTCTTC. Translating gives CATSRPGERGHEQFF.

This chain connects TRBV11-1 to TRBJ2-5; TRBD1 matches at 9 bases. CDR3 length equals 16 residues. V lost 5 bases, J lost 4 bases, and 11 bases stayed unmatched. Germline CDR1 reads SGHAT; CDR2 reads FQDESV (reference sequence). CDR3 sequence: CASSQRRDRVGETQYF. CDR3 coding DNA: TGTGCCAGCAGCCAACGCCGGGACAGGGTTGGAGAGACCCAGTACTTC.

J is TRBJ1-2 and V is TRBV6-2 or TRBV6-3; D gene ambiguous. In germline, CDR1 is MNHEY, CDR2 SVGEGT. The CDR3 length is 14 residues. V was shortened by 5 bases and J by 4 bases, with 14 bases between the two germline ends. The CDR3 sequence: CASSKGIEIYGYTF. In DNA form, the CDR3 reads TGTGCCAGCAGTAAAGGGATAGAGATCTATGGCTACACCTTC.

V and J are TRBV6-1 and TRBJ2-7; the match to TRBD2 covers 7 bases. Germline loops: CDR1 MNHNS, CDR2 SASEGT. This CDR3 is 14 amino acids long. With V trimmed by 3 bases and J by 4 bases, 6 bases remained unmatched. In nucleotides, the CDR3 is TGTGCCAGCAGTGAGACCCCCGGGGGGTACGAGCAGTACTTC. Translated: CASSETPGGYEQYF.

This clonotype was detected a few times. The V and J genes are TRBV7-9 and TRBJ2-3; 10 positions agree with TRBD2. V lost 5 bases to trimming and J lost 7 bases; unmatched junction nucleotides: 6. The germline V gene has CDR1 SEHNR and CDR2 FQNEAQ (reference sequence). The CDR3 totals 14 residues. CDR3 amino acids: CASSPLAGAYTQYF. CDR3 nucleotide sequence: TGTGCCAGCAGCCCTCTAGCGGGGGCATATACGCAGTATTTT.